Listed below are T cell receptor beta chains from one sample, sequenced in a study of beta chain features in type 1 diabetes. TCRdb's table, derived via immunoSEQ multiplex PCR, lists solely in-frame clones and lacks some. Of 630,000 or so clones detected, about 14% appear once; the ten largest clones hold nearly 0.04%. Source material: naive CD4+ T cells from blood. The receptors stem from a man in his late teens or twenties with type 1 diabetes. Each CDR3 is given with its conserved first and last residue.

TRBV5-1 | CASSVQWRGNYGYTF
TRBV7-9 | CASSPGQTPYEQYF
TRBV18 | CASSPQGSMRETEAFF
TRBV14 | CASSPGGGYEQYF
TRBV7-2 | CASSWGHRRGYTF
TRBV5-4 | CASSWPGQGNTEAFF
TRBV14 | CASSPLAGGRFSYNEQFF
TRBV7-8 | CASSPSSRDEKLFF
TRBV10-2 | CASSESPRAGELFF
TRBV27 | CASSLFSAGSTGELFF
TRBV18 | CASSTTKVVTEAFF